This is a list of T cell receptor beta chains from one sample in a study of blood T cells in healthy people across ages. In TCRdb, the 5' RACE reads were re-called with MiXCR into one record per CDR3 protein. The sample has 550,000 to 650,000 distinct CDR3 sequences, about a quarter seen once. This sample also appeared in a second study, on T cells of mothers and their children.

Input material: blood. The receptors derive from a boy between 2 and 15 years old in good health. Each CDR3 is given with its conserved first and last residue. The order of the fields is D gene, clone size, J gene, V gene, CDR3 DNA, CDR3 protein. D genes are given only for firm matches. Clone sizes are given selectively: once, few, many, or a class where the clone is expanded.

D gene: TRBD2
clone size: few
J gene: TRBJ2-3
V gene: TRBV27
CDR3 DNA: TGTGCCAGCAGTTTACGGCTAGCGGGCACAGATACGCAGTATTTT
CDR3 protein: CASSLRLAGTDTQYF

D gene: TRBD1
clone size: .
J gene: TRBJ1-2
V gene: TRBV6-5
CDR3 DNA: TGTGCCAGCAGTTACCCGGGACAGAGTATCTATGGCTACACCTTC
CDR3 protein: CASSYPGQSIYGYTF

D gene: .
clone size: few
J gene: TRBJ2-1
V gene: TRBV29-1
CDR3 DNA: TGCAGCGTACAGGGGGGGCTTTACAATGAGCAGTTCTTC
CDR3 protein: CSVQGGLYNEQFF

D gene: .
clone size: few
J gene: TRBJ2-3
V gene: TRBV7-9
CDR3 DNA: TGTGCCAGCAGCTTAAGTGAGTGGGGGTCAGATACGCAGTATTTT
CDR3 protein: CASSLSEWGSDTQYF

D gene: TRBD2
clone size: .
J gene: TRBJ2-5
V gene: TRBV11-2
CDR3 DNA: TGTGCCAGCAGCTTAGATCATCGGCTAGCGGGAGGAGAAGAGACCCAGTACTTC
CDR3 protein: CASSLDHRLAGGEETQYF

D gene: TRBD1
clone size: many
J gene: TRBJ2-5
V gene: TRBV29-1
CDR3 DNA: TGCAGCGCCGGACTGACAGGGCGAGAGACCCAGTACTTC
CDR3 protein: CSAGLTGRETQYF

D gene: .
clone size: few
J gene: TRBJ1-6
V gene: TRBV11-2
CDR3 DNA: TGTGCCAGCAGCGCCGGCTATAATTCACCCCTCCACTTT
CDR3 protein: CASSAGYNSPLHF

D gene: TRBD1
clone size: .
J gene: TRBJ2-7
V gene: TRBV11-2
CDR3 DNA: TGTGCCAGCAGCAAAGGCTACATTGGGTCCCCTTTTCGGGACAGCTCCTACGAGCAGTACTTC
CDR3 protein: CASSKGYIGSPFRDSSYEQYF

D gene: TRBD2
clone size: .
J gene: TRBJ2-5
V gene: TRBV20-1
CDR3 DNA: TGCAGTGCTCAGAGGACTAGCGGGGGGGCCAATGGAGGCGAGACCCAGTACTTC
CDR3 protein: CSAQRTSGGANGGETQYF

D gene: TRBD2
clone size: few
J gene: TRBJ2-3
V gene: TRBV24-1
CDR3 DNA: TGTGCCACCAGTGAAACTAGCGGGGGCACAGATACGCAGTATTTT
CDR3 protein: CATSETSGGTDTQYF

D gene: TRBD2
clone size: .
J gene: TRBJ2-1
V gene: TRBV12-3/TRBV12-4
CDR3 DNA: TGTGCCAGCAGTTTACGCGGGGGGGCTCGGTCCTACAATGAGCAGTTCTTC
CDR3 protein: CASSLRGGARSYNEQFF

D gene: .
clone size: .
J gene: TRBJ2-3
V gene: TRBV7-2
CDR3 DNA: TGTGCCAGCAGCTTAACAGCGCGGGACTTATACACAGATACGCAGTATTTT
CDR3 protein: CASSLTARDLYTDTQYF

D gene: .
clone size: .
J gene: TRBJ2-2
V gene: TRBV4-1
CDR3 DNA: TGCGCCAGCAGCCAAGAAGGCGGCGGCGGGGAGCTGTTTTTT
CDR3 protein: CASSQEGGGGELFF

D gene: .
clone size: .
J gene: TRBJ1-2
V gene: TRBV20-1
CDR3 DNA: TGCAGTGCTAGAGTTCCCAACTATGGCTACACCTTC
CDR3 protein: CSARVPNYGYTF

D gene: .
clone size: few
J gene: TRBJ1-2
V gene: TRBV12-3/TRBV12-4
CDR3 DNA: TGTGCCAGCAGTCACCGGGGGAGCTATGGCTACACCTTC
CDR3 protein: CASSHRGSYGYTF

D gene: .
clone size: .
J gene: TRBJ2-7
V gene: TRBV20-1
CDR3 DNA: TGCAGTGCTAGAGATAAGAGGGAAAGAGGGCACGAGCAGTACTTC
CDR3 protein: CSARDKRERGHEQYF

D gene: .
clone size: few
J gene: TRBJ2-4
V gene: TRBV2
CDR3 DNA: TGTGCCAGCATGCCCGGACAGCGGGACATTCAGTACTTC
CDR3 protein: CASMPGQRDIQYF